The 8 T cell receptor beta chains below all came from one sample that was sequenced in a study of post-analysis software for immune sequencing data. Study-wide findings and caveats: Controls showed lower frequencies than patients for four to six TRBV segments, and TRBV5-6, TRBV5-1 and TRBV20-1 were among these.

Which antigens these TCRs recognize remains unknown. Included in the TCR beta cDNA libraries were unique molecular identifiers. TCRdb redid the calling of the PCR reads with MiXCR, one entry per CDR3 protein. The profile shows roughly 730,000 distinct CDR3 sequences, roughly 29% of them singletons. Specimen: blood. Receptors were obtained from a girl aged 10-17 years with multiple sclerosis.

This clonotype was recorded only once. The CDR3 loop is CASSRNWGRVLGEAFF. The CDR3 region has the DNA TGTGCCAGCAGCCGGAATTGGGGAAGGGTTCTCGGTGAAGCTTTCTTT. The chain links TRBV14 to TRBJ1-1, with D uncertain. Per germline, CDR1 SGHDN and CDR2 FVKESK. The CDR3 sequence is 16 residues long. With 4 bases removed from V and 7 bases from J, the gap between germline ends came to 22 bases.

The chain is built from TRBV12-5 and TRBJ2-1; D might be TRBD1 (5 bases). The ends were cut back, 3 bases at V and 5 bases at J, with 8 bases in the middle. Germline V gene sequence: CDR1 LGHNT, CDR2 FRNRAP. There are 13 residues in the CDR3. For the CDR3, the DNA is TGTGCTAGTGGTTTAGGGGCGAACAATGAGCAGTTCTTC. This gives the protein CASGLGANNEQFF.

The chain uses TRBV27 and TRBJ2-5, with 16 bases lining up with TRBD2. Germline CDR1 MNHEY, CDR2 SMNVEV (reference sequence). Losses at the gene ends were 4 bases for V and 11 bases for J; bases not matched to a gene: 7. This CDR3 has 15 amino acids. The CDR3 DNA is TGTGCCAGCAGTTCGGGACTAGCGGGGGGGCCTGAGCAGTACTTC. It yields the protein CASSSGLAGGPEQYF.

This clonotype occurred a few times. The V gene is TRBV3-1, the J gene TRBJ1-1; D is undetermined. Per the germline V gene, CDR1 is LGHDT and CDR2 is YNNKEL (reference sequence). The CDR3 covers 16 residues. V lost 3 bases, J lost 5 bases, and 19 bases lay in between. CDR3 sequence: CASSHSLPVTGTEAFF. Written as DNA, the CDR3 is TGTGCCAGCAGCCACTCGTTGCCGGTGACGGGGACTGAAGCTTTCTTT.

The V and J genes are TRBV7-2 and TRBJ2-3; D is uncertain. CDR1 is SGHTA, CDR2 FQGNSA, per germline. V was pared by 6 bases and J by 4 bases, with 14 bases between. The CDR3 contains 14 residues. CDR3 nucleotide sequence: TGTGCCAGCAGTACACAAAACGCGGCAGATACGCAGTATTTT. This gives the protein CASSTQNAADTQYF.

This clonotype was seen a handful of times. This chain's CDR3 is CASSFNEWKGLQFF. The CDR3 nucleotides read TGTGCCAGCAGTTTTAATGAGTGGAAGGGGCTGCAGTTCTTC. J is TRBJ2-1 and V is TRBV27; maybe TRBD1 (5 bases). The ends were cut back, 3 bases at V and 12 bases at J, with 18 bases in the middle. Germline CDR1 reads MNHEY; CDR2 reads SMNVEV (reference sequence). CDR3 length: 14 amino acids.

This clonotype appeared a few times. The chain couples TRBV29-1 to TRBJ2-1, with D hard to call. This CDR3 is 13 amino acids long. V was clipped by 4 bases and J by 0 bases, with 7 bases between them. CDR1 SQVTM and CDR2 ANQGSEA come from the germline V gene. Here the CDR3 DNA reads TGCAGCGTTGGGGCCACCTCCTACAATGAGCAGTTCTTC. Its translation is CSVGATSYNEQFF.

The gene calls are TRBV20-1 and TRBJ2-3, with 7 bases matching TRBD2. Looked up from germline, CDR1 is DFQATT and CDR2 is SNEGSKA (reference sequence). The CDR3 has 13 residues. Trimming cost V 2 bases and J 13 bases; bases outside gene matches: 12. CDR3 region: CSARHTRTSQEYF. In nucleotides, the CDR3 is TGCAGTGCTAGACACACGAGGACTAGTCAAGAGTATTTT.